These T cell receptor beta chains were read from a single sample in a study of shared clonotypes between healthy human individuals. Sequenced by immunoSEQ multiplex PCR; TCRdb stores in-frame clones only, minus some. The sample has some 1 million clones; about 75% are singletons. Sequencing was done on a sample of memory CD4+ T cells sorted from blood. The receptors were gathered from a man aged 18-30 years in good health. Both conserved end residues are part of each CDR3. The order of the fields is V gene, D gene, J gene, CDR3 protein. D genes are given only for firm matches.

V gene: TRBV9
D gene: NA
J gene: TRBJ1-5
CDR3 protein: CASSVGSNQPQHF

V gene: TRBV10-2
D gene: TRBD1
J gene: TRBJ1-5
CDR3 protein: CASSDGQGANQPQHF

V gene: TRBV4-1
D gene: NA
J gene: TRBJ1-5
CDR3 protein: CASSQDQGRNQPQHF

V gene: TRBV7-9
D gene: TRBD1
J gene: TRBJ2-7
CDR3 protein: CASSPLLRQGHEQYF

V gene: TRBV7-8
D gene: TRBD2
J gene: TRBJ2-3
CDR3 protein: CALGLAGGVDTQYF

V gene: TRBV7-2
D gene: TRBD1
J gene: TRBJ2-7
CDR3 protein: CASSLEVGQGALEQYF

V gene: TRBV6-5
D gene: NA
J gene: TRBJ1-2
CDR3 protein: CASSLTEKYGYTF

V gene: TRBV18
D gene: NA
J gene: TRBJ1-2
CDR3 protein: CASSPSSGMNGYTF

V gene: TRBV28
D gene: NA
J gene: TRBJ1-5
CDR3 protein: CASSLLGRYQPQHF

V gene: TRBV5-1
D gene: NA
J gene: TRBJ2-5
CDR3 protein: CASRRGGASQETQYF

V gene: TRBV11-3
D gene: NA
J gene: TRBJ1-2
CDR3 protein: CASSLAQVDYGYTF

V gene: TRBV30
D gene: TRBD1
J gene: TRBJ2-7
CDR3 protein: CAWDRGYHEQYF

V gene: TRBV19
D gene: TRBD1
J gene: TRBJ1-4
CDR3 protein: CASRPQGATNEKLFF

V gene: TRBV30
D gene: NA
J gene: TRBJ1-5
CDR3 protein: CAWSEWRSNQPQHF

V gene: TRBV10-2
D gene: NA
J gene: TRBJ2-5
CDR3 protein: CASSGLPGRAETQYF

V gene: TRBV11-2
D gene: NA
J gene: TRBJ2-7
CDR3 protein: CASSYSGQGGSYEQYF

V gene: TRBV10-1
D gene: TRBD2
J gene: TRBJ2-7
CDR3 protein: CANGLAGDTYYEQYF

V gene: TRBV5-1
D gene: NA
J gene: TRBJ2-1
CDR3 protein: CASSLVGLGSNEQFF

V gene: TRBV6-5
D gene: NA
J gene: TRBJ2-5
CDR3 protein: CASSPSGTYVETQYF

V gene: TRBV18
D gene: NA
J gene: TRBJ2-2
CDR3 protein: CASSDLGQPGGELFF

V gene: TRBV27
D gene: NA
J gene: TRBJ1-1
CDR3 protein: CASCKIKGGTEAFF

V gene: TRBV4-2
D gene: NA
J gene: TRBJ1-5
CDR3 protein: CASSQVPGGAGPQHF

V gene: TRBV5-1
D gene: NA
J gene: TRBJ1-5
CDR3 protein: CASSLDRSNQPQHF

V gene: TRBV2
D gene: NA
J gene: TRBJ1-1
CDR3 protein: CASSRDRSVNTEAFF

V gene: TRBV19
D gene: NA
J gene: TRBJ1-5
CDR3 protein: CASSIGGVVQPQHF

V gene: TRBV4-1
D gene: NA
J gene: TRBJ1-6
CDR3 protein: CASSPPARSGSPLHF

V gene: TRBV18
D gene: TRBD2
J gene: TRBJ2-5
CDR3 protein: CASSRTSGGASETQYF

V gene: TRBV30
D gene: NA
J gene: TRBJ1-4
CDR3 protein: CAWGRRTATNEKLFF

V gene: TRBV30
D gene: NA
J gene: TRBJ1-2
CDR3 protein: CAWSPQGFSYGYTF

V gene: TRBV2
D gene: NA
J gene: TRBJ1-1
CDR3 protein: CASEIDRNTEAFF

V gene: TRBV6-1
D gene: TRBD1
J gene: TRBJ1-4
CDR3 protein: CASSRQGSNEKLFF

V gene: TRBV10-2
D gene: NA
J gene: TRBJ2-3
CDR3 protein: CASRGWSTDTQYF

V gene: TRBV5-1
D gene: TRBD2
J gene: TRBJ2-3
CDR3 protein: CASSLVLAGIADTQYF

V gene: TRBV5-1
D gene: NA
J gene: TRBJ1-1
CDR3 protein: CASSLVGQNTEAFF

V gene: TRBV29-1
D gene: NA
J gene: TRBJ2-3
CDR3 protein: CSATENADTQYF

V gene: TRBV19
D gene: TRBD2
J gene: TRBJ2-5
CDR3 protein: CASRSNLAGVGETQYF

V gene: TRBV5-3
D gene: TRBD1
J gene: TRBJ1-4
CDR3 protein: CARSFKTGEGEKLFF

V gene: TRBV28
D gene: NA
J gene: TRBJ1-5
CDR3 protein: CASSIPGLHSNQPQHF

V gene: TRBV7-2
D gene: TRBD1
J gene: TRBJ1-2
CDR3 protein: CASSRDRVYGYTF

V gene: TRBV23-1
D gene: NA
J gene: TRBJ1-2
CDR3 protein: CASFGTYGYTF

V gene: TRBV6-5
D gene: NA
J gene: TRBJ2-5
CDR3 protein: CASSPTRTETQYF

V gene: TRBV6-4
D gene: NA
J gene: TRBJ2-1
CDR3 protein: CASSEGEYNEQFF

V gene: TRBV4-1
D gene: NA
J gene: TRBJ1-4
CDR3 protein: CASSLVSGEKLFF

V gene: TRBV7-2
D gene: TRBD1
J gene: TRBJ1-2
CDR3 protein: CASSEKPGGNGYTF

V gene: TRBV6-1
D gene: NA
J gene: TRBJ2-7
CDR3 protein: CASSVGTRTYEQYF

V gene: TRBV5-4
D gene: NA
J gene: TRBJ1-3
CDR3 protein: CASSFGSSGNTIYF

V gene: TRBV16
D gene: NA
J gene: TRBJ1-1
CDR3 protein: CASSHPGLGGRAFF

V gene: TRBV6-6
D gene: TRBD1
J gene: TRBJ1-6
CDR3 protein: CASSSRDSGSPLHF

V gene: TRBV25-1
D gene: NA
J gene: TRBJ2-3
CDR3 protein: CASSDGIAGFADTQYF